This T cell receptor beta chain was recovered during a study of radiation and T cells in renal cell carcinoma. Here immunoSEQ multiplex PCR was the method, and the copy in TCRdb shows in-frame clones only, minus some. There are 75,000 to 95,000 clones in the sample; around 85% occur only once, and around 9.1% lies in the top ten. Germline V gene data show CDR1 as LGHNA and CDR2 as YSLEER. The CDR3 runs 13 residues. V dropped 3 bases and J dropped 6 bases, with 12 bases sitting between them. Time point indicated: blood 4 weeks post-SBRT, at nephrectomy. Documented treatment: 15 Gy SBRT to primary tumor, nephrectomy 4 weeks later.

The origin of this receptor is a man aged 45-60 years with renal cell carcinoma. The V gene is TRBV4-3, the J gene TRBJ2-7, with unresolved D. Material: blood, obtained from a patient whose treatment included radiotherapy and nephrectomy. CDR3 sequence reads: CASSQDKLGEQYF. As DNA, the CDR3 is TGCGCCAGCAGCCAGGATAAATTGGGCGAGCAGTACTTC.